Listed below are T cell receptor beta chains from one sample, sequenced in a study of early T cells in non-severe SARS-CoV-2 infection. TCRdb redid the calling of the 5' RACE reads with MiXCR, one entry per CDR3 protein. The top ten hold roughly 3.6% of the sample, which has 60,000 to 75,000 distinct CDR3 sequences, over 3.5% seen once. The sample consisted of whole blood, taken at baseline. The source is an adult who was a healthcare worker with PCR-confirmed SARS-CoV-2 infection or an uninfected control (not recorded which). The donor label of this sample is uncertain. CDR3s include the opening cysteine and the closing phenylalanine or tryptophan. D genes are given only for firm matches. The size field is filled for only some rows; it gives once, few, many or a size class.

size: few; D: .; J: TRBJ1-2; V: TRBV2; DNA: TGTGCCAGCAGTGGTTACGGGGGCAGATCTACCTATGGCTACACCTTC; CDR3: CASSGYGGRSTYGYTF
size: many; D: TRBD2; J: TRBJ2-3; V: TRBV5-8; DNA: TGTGCCAGCAGCTTGGTTCTAGCGGGGGCTAGCACAGATACGCAGTATTTT; CDR3: CASSLVLAGASTDTQYF
size: many; D: .; J: TRBJ2-7; V: TRBV7-6; DNA: TGTGCCAGCAGCTTAGCGGGGGCAGGGGCTACCTACGAGCAGTACTTC; CDR3: CASSLAGAGATYEQYF
size: .; D: .; J: TRBJ2-1; V: TRBV7-9; DNA: TGTGCCAGCAGCAGAATCGATCAGAGGAATGAGCAGTTCTTC; CDR3: CASSRIDQRNEQFF
size: few; D: .; J: TRBJ2-6; V: TRBV7-9; DNA: TGTGCCAGCAGCGACCCCTACGGGGCTGGGGCCAACGTCCTGACTTTC; CDR3: CASSDPYGAGANVLTF
size: few; D: .; J: TRBJ2-7; V: TRBV6-5; DNA: TGTGCCAGCAGTTACTCCCGGACACAATACTACGAGCAGTACTTC; CDR3: CASSYSRTQYYEQYF
size: many; D: .; J: TRBJ1-1; V: TRBV4-1; DNA: TGCGCCAGCAGCCAAGATAATAGGGGTACTGAAGCTTTCTTT; CDR3: CASSQDNRGTEAFF
size: many; D: TRBD2; J: TRBJ2-3; V: TRBV20-1; DNA: TGCAGTGCTAGCGCTAGACTAGCGGGGAATACAGATACGCAGTATTTT; CDR3: CSASARLAGNTDTQYF
size: many; D: TRBD1; J: TRBJ1-5; V: TRBV12-3/TRBV12-4; DNA: TGTGCCAGCAGCTCGGGACAGGGGACCAATCAGCCCCAGCATTTT; CDR3: CASSSGQGTNQPQHF
size: many; D: TRBD2; J: TRBJ2-1; V: TRBV20-1; DNA: TGCAGTGCTAGAGATCCGACTAGCGGGGGGTCTCACTTATCCTACAATGAGCAGTTCTTC; CDR3: CSARDPTSGGSHLSYNEQFF
size: many; D: .; J: TRBJ1-2; V: TRBV29-1; DNA: TGCAGCGTTTTCCGGGACGGCGACTATGGCTACACCTTC; CDR3: CSVFRDGDYGYTF
size: many; D: TRBD1; J: TRBJ2-7; V: TRBV28; DNA: TGTGCCAGCACAACGACCGGGACAGGGGGCTTCTACGAGCAGTACTTC; CDR3: CASTTTGTGGFYEQYF
size: many; D: .; J: TRBJ1-1; V: TRBV29-1; DNA: TGCAGCGTTGCCCCCGCGTATGGCACTGAAGCTTTCTTT; CDR3: CSVAPAYGTEAFF
size: many; D: .; J: TRBJ2-7; V: TRBV14; DNA: TGTGCCAGCAGCGAGCTGGGAGGGGGCGTCGACGAGCAGTACTTC; CDR3: CASSELGGGVDEQYF
size: .; D: .; J: TRBJ2-5; V: TRBV12-3/TRBV12-4; DNA: TGTGCCAGCCGGGGCCCCCAAGTGACCCAGTACTTC; CDR3: CASRGPQVTQYF
size: many; D: .; J: TRBJ1-3; V: TRBV4-3; DNA: TGCGCCAGCAGCCAAGTTCCCTCGCTCTCTGGAAACACCATATATTTT; CDR3: CASSQVPSLSGNTIYF